This T cell receptor beta chain was recovered during a study of T-cell reconstitution after alpha-beta-depleted transplantation in children. Germline CDR1 reads SGHTA; CDR2 reads FQGNSA. CDR3 length: 13 amino acids. The V end was cut by 6 bases, the J end by 6 bases, with 12 bases between. Unique molecular identifiers were used in preparing the TCRbeta library. TCRdb ran MiXCR on the PCR reads and lists one entry per CDR3 protein. In the table there are approximately 500,000 distinct CDR3 sequences, 10% to 13% of which are singletons. In its sample, this clonotype was seen many times. This material consisted of PBMCs, taken before TCRalphabeta/CD19-depleted stem cell transplant. This clonotype was sampled from a child under 10 years old with inherited bone marrow failure, due to receive a stem cell transplant. This sequence joins TRBV7-2 and TRBJ1-5; unclear D gene. The CDR3 loop reads CASSFLPSQPQHF. CDR3 coding DNA: TGTGCCAGCAGTTTTCTCCCGAGTCAGCCCCAGCATTTT. Full variable domain (rest looked up from reference TRBV7-2 and TRBJ1-5): GAGVSQSPSNKVTEKGKDVELRCDPISGHTALYWYRQSLGQGLEFLIYFQGNSAPDKSGLPSDRFSAERTGGSVSTLTIQRTQQEDSAVYLCASSFLPSQPQHFGDGTRLSIL.